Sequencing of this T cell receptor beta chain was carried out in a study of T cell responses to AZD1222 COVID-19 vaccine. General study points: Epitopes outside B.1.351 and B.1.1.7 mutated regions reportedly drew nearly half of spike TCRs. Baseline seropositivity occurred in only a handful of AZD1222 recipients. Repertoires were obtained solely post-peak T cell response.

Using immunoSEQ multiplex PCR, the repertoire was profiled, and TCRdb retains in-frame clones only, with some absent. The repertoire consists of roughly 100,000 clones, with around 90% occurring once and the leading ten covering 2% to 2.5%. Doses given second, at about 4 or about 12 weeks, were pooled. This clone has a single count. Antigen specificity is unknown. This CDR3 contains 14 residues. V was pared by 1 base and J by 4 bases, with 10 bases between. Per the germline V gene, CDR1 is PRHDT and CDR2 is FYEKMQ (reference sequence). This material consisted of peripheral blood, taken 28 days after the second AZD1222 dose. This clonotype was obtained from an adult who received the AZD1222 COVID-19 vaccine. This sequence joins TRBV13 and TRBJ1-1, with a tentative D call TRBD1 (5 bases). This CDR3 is CASSLDLQGTEAFF. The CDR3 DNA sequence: TGTGCCAGCAGCTTAGACCTCCAGGGCACTGAAGCTTTCTTT.